This T cell receptor beta chain was identified in a study of cytomegalovirus exposure and HLA in healthy donors. Whole-study findings and limits: The productive fraction for most TCR beta V segments was about 90% or about 30% in an earlier analysis.

Among the donors, all were healthy bone marrow donors. Though probably carrying unrecorded immune exposures, donors were nominally healthy at sampling. Turning to this clone: Its target is not known.

The germline CDR1 and CDR2 sequences are SGDLS and YYNGEE. V lost 3 bases and J 2 bases, leaving 18 bases between the germline ends. This CDR3 comprises 16 residues. PCR employed 60 Vbeta and 13 Jbeta primers. Here immunoSEQ multiplex PCR was the method, and the copy in TCRdb shows in-frame clones only, minus some. This sample carries fewer than 200,000 clones, over 60% of them seen once, and the ten largest clones take 0.6% to 0.95%. The chain links TRBV9 to TRBJ2-7; D may be TRBD2 (6 bases). The sequence came from a female donor in good health and CMV-seronegative. Input material: PBMCs. CDR3 sequence reads: CASSEAGGMVPYEQYF. Here the CDR3 DNA reads TGTGCCAGCAGCGAGGCCGGGGGTATGGTTCCCTACGAGCAGTACTTC.